These 3 T cell receptor beta chains originate from one sample sequenced in a study of control samples from healthy donors and cancer patients. Sequencing used immunoSEQ multiplex PCR; TCRdb keeps in-frame clones, though not all of them. The sample holds some 150,000 clones, roughly 93% seen once. Material: blood. The source is a woman between 55 and 75 years old in good health.

The J gene is TRBJ2-1, the V gene TRBV5-1, with 10 bases aligning to TRBD2. This CDR3 region has 15 residues. Germline-derived CDR1 and CDR2 are SGHRS and YFSETQ. After removal of 0 bases from V and 10 bases from J, the junction contained 7 bases not matched to a gene. The CDR3 is CASSLEGSGGREQFF. The CDR3 region has the DNA TGCGCCAGCAGCTTGGAGGGTAGCGGGGGGCGGGAGCAGTTCTTC.

This sequence joins TRBV15 and TRBJ1-4; no reliable D call. The CDR3 has 14 residues. V lost 3 bases to trimming and J lost 8 bases, with 13 bases between them. Germline-derived CDR1 and CDR2 are LNHNV and YYDKDF (reference sequence). As DNA, the CDR3 is TGTGCCACCAGCAGGGGCACCGGCAACGAAAAACTGTTTTTT. It specifies CATSRGTGNEKLFF.

The chain is built from TRBV15 and TRBJ1-1; TRBD1 aligns across 7 bases. Trimming took 6 bases from V and 5 from J; bases not matched to a gene: 6. The CDR3 length is 13 residues. Germline loops: CDR1 LNHNV, CDR2 YYDKDF (reference sequence). The CDR3 is CATSRQGGTEAFF. CDR3 sequence (DNA): TGTGCCACCAGTAGGCAGGGGGGAACTGAAGCTTTCTTT.